The present TCR beta chain was sequenced within a study of cytomegalovirus exposure and HLA in healthy donors. Study-wide context: Later analysis reported that the approximately 120 validation repertoires shared the platform of the 500 to 850 first-cohort repertoires.

Per the germline V gene, CDR1 is SQVTM and CDR2 is ANQGSEA. The germline V and J ends were trimmed by 6 bases and 0 bases, with 12 bases remaining between them. The CDR3 contains 14 residues. TCRdb's copy holds only in-frame clones and misses some; the assay was immunoSEQ multiplex PCR. This sample has 200,000 to 250,000 clones, with over 80% found just once. The receptor's source is a woman in her late teens or twenties in good health and CMV-seronegative. The genes are TRBV29-1 and TRBJ2-1, with TRBD2 as a possible D gene (6 bases). Sequences were obtained from PBMCs. This CDR3 is CSVMGGSSYNEQFF. CDR3 coding DNA: TGCAGCGTAATGGGAGGCTCCTCCTACAATGAGCAGTTCTTC.